This T cell receptor (beta chain) was recorded in a study of T cell repertoires in cytomegalovirus infection. The wider study: Selected CMV epitopes included recently identified HLA-C-restricted ones as well as well-studied HLA-B-restricted ones.

A remark on this clonotype: Its antigen is not identified.

MiXCR, run by TCRdb on the reads, gives a single entry per CDR3 protein. The profile shows under 850,000 distinct CDR3 sequences, around 35% of them singletons. This CDR3 contains 16 residues. Germline assignment: CDR1 DFQATT and CDR2 SNEGSKA (reference sequence). The V and J ends lost 3 bases and 6 bases, in that order; junction bases with no gene match: 10. Study-level findings and limits: CMV-specific TCR beta clonotypes restricted by HLA-C dominated the ex vivo response.

The TCR originated in a human donor in good health (CMV status not recorded). Some clones in this sample may be carry-over from other donors' samples. V and J are TRBV20-1 and TRBJ2-2; TRBD1 matches 10 bases. The sequenced sample was cultured PBMCs, obtained from culture after CMV antigen stimulation. Written as DNA, the CDR3 is TGCAGTGCTAGGGGCCGGACAGGGGGAGGTGCCGGGGAGCTGTTTTTT. Translating it yields CSARGRTGGGAGELFF.